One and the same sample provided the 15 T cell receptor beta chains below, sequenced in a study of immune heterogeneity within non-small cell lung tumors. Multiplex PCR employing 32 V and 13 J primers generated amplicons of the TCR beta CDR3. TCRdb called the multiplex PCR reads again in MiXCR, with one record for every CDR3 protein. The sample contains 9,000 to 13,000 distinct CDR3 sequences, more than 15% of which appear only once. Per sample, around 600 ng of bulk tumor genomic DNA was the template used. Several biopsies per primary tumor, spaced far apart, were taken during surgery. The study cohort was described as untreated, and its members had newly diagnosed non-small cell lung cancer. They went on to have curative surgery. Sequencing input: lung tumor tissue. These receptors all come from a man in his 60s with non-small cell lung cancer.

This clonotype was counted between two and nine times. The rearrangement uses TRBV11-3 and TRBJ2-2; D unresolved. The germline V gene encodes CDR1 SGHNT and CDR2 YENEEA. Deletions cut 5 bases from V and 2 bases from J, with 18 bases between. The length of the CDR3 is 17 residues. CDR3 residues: CASSPPSIILNTGELFF. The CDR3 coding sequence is TGTGCCAGCAGCCCACCCAGCATAATCCTCAACACCGGGGAGCTGTTTTTT.

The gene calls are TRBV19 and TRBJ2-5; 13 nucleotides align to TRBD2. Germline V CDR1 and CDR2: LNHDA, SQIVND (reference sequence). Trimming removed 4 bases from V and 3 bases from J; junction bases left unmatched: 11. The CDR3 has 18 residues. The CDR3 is CASSTLGLAGEREETQYF. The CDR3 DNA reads TGTGCCAGTAGTACCCTAGGACTAGCGGGAGAGCGAGAAGAGACCCAGTACTTC.

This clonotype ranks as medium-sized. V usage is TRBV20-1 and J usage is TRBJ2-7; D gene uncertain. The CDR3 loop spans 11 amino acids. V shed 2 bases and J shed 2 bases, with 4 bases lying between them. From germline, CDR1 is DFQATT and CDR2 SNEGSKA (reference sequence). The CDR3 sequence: CSARSAYEQYF. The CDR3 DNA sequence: TGCAGTGCTAGAAGTGCCTACGAGCAGTACTTC.

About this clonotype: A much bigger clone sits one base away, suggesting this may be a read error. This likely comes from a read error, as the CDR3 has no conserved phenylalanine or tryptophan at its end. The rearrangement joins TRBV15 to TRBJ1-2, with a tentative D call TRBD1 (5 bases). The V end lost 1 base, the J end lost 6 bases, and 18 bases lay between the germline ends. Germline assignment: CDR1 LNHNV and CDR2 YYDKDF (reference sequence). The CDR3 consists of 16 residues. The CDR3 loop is CATSRASGVVENGYTS. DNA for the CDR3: TGTGCCACCAGCAGAGCCTCGGGGGTGGTGGAAAATGGCTACACCTCC.

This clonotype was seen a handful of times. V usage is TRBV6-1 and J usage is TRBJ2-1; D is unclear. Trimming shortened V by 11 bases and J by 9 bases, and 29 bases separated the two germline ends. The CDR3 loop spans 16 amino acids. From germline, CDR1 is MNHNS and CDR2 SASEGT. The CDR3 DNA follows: TGTGCCGGAAAGCTCCCGCCACCTTGGGATTCGATTGAGCAGTTCTTC. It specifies CAGKLPPPWDSIEQFF.

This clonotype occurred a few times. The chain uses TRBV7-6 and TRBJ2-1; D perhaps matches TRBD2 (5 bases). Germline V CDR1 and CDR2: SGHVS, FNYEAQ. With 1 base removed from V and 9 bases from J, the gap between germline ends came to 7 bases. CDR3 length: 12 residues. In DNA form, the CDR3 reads TGTGCCAGCAGCTTAGGGACTGCTGAGCAGTTCTTC. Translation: CASSLGTAEQFF.

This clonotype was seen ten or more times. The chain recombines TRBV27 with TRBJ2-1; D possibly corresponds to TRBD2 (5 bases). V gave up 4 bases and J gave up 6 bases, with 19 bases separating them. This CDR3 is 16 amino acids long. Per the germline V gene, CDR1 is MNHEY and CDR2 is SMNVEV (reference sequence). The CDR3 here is CASSSLDFSGSNEQFF. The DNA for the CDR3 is TGTGCCAGCAGTTCCCTGGACTTCTCGGGAAGCAATGAGCAGTTCTTC.

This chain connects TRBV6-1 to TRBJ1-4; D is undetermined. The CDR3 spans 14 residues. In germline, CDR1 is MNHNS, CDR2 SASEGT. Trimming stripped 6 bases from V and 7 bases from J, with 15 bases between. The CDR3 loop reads CASSWTGRIEKLFF. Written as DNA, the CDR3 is TGTGCCAGCAGCTGGACCGGGCGGATTGAAAAACTGTTTTTT.

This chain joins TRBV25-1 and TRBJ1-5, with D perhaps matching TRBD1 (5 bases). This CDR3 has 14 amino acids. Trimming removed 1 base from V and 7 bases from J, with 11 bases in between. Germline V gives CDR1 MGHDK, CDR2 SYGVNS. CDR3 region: CASSESWDYQPQHF. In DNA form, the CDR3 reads TGTGCCAGCAGTGAATCGTGGGACTACCAGCCCCAGCATTTT.

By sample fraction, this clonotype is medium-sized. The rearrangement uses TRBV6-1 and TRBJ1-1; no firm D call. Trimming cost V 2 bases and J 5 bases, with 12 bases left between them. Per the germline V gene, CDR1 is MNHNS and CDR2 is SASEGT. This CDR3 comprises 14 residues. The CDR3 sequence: CASSESGSWTEAFF. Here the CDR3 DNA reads TGTGCCAGCAGTGAATCCGGAAGTTGGACTGAAGCTTTCTTT.

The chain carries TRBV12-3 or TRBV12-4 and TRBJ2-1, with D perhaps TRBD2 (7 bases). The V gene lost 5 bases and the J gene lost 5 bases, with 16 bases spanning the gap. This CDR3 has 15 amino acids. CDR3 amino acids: CASSKGGGHDNEQFF. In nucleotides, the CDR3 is TGTGCCAGCAGTAAGGGGGGGGGGCATGACAATGAGCAGTTCTTC.

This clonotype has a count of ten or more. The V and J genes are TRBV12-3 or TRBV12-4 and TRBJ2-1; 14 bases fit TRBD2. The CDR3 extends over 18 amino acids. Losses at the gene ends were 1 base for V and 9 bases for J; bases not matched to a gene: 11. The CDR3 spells CASSLVFPGLAGVAEQFF. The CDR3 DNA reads TGTGCCAGCAGTTTAGTCTTCCCGGGACTAGCGGGAGTAGCTGAGCAGTTCTTC.

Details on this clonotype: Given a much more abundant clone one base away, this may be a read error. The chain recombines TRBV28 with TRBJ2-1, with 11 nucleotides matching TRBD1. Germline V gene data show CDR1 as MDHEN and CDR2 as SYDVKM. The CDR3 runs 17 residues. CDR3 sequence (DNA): TGTACCAGCAGTTTCATCAGGCCGGGACAGGGGGACAATGAGCAGTTCTTC. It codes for CTSSFIRPGQGDNEQFF.

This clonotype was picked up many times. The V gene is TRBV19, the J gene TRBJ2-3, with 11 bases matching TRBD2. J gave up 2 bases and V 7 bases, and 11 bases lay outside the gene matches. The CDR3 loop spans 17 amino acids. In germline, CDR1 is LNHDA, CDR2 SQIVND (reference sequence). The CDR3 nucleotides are TGTGCCAGTACCCTTGCTCTGGGACTAGCGGACACAGATACGCAGTATTTT. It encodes CASTLALGLADTDTQYF. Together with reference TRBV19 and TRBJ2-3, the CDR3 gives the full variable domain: DGGITQSPKYLFRKEGQNVTLSCEQNLNHDAMYWYRQDPGQGLRLIYYSQIVNDFQKGDIAEGYSVSREKKESFPLTVTSAQKNPTAFYLCASTLALGLADTDTQYFGPGTRLTVL.

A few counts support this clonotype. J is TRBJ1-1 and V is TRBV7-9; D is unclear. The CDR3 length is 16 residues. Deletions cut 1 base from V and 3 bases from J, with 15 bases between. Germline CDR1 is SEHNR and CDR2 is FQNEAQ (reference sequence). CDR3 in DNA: TGTGCCAGCAGCTTAGGAAGGGCAGGACCTTACACTGAAGCTTTCTTT. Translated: CASSLGRAGPYTEAFF.